This is a list of T cell receptor beta chains from one sample in a study of blood T cell repertoires in COVID-19. Assay used: immunoSEQ multiplex PCR; TCRdb lists only in-frame clones, some missing. The sample has about 280,000 clones; 80% to 85% are singletons. Sequencing used PBMCs or T cells enriched from blood (not recorded which). The receptors come from a middle-aged man who had been exposed to COVID-19. CDR3s include the opening cysteine and the closing phenylalanine or tryptophan. D genes are given only for firm matches. Not every row has a clone size; where given, it reads once, few, many or a size class.

clone size: -
V gene: TRBV29-1
J gene: TRBJ2-1
D gene: -
CDR3 DNA: TGCAGCGTCCGCGTCTCAGGTCCCCCCCAGTTCTTC
CDR3 protein: CSVRVSGPPQFF

clone size: -
V gene: TRBV19
J gene: TRBJ1-1
D gene: -
CDR3 DNA: TGTGCCAGTAGTATGGGGGGGAGCACGACTGAAGCTTTCTTT
CDR3 protein: CASSMGGSTTEAFF

clone size: -
V gene: TRBV7-2
J gene: TRBJ1-2
D gene: TRBD1
CDR3 DNA: TGTGCCAGCAGCAATCGGGACAGCAGAGGCTACACCTTC
CDR3 protein: CASSNRDSRGYTF

clone size: few
V gene: TRBV14
J gene: TRBJ2-3
D gene: -
CDR3 DNA: TGTGCCAGCAGCCACTCCATATTTTCTCGGAGTATGACAGATACGCAGTATTTT
CDR3 protein: CASSHSIFSRSMTDTQYF

clone size: -
V gene: TRBV7-3
J gene: TRBJ1-2
D gene: TRBD1
CDR3 DNA: TGTGCCAGCAGCTTAAATGCGGACAGGGCCCTACGAGGGGGCTACACCTTC
CDR3 protein: CASSLNADRALRGGYTF

clone size: -
V gene: TRBV30
J gene: TRBJ2-1
D gene: -
CDR3 DNA: TGTGCCTGGAGTATGGGCAACTCCTACAATGAGCAGTTCTTC
CDR3 protein: CAWSMGNSYNEQFF

clone size: -
V gene: TRBV7-9
J gene: TRBJ1-2
D gene: TRBD1
CDR3 DNA: TGTGCCAGCAGCTTAGGAGACAGGGGGCCCTATGGCTACACCTTC
CDR3 protein: CASSLGDRGPYGYTF

clone size: -
V gene: TRBV19
J gene: TRBJ2-3
D gene: TRBD2
CDR3 DNA: TGTGCCAGTAGTCTTGGACTAGCGGGCCCCACAGATACGCAGTATTTT
CDR3 protein: CASSLGLAGPTDTQYF

clone size: -
V gene: TRBV5-1
J gene: TRBJ2-3
D gene: -
CDR3 DNA: TGCGCCAGCAGCTTGGTAGGCGGGGATACGCAGTATTTT
CDR3 protein: CASSLVGGDTQYF

clone size: -
V gene: TRBV27
J gene: TRBJ2-5
D gene: TRBD2
CDR3 DNA: TGTGCCAGCAGTTCACCGGGACTAGCGGGAGAGACCCAGTACTTC
CDR3 protein: CASSSPGLAGETQYF

clone size: once
V gene: TRBV7-3
J gene: TRBJ2-2
D gene: -
CDR3 DNA: TGTGCCAGCAGCCTCGGGACACCCGGGGAGCTGTTTTTT
CDR3 protein: CASSLGTPGELFF

clone size: -
V gene: TRBV11-2
J gene: TRBJ1-1
D gene: -
CDR3 DNA: TGTGCCAGCAGCTTAGATCTTGTTCGGACTGAAGCTTTCTTT
CDR3 protein: CASSLDLVRTEAFF

clone size: -
V gene: TRBV19
J gene: TRBJ2-5
D gene: TRBD1
CDR3 DNA: TGTGCCAGTACCCGGGACAGGGGTGGTTCAAGAGAGACCCAGTACTTC
CDR3 protein: CASTRDRGGSRETQYF

clone size: -
V gene: TRBV3-1/TRBV3-2
J gene: TRBJ1-2
D gene: -
CDR3 DNA: TGTGCCAGCAGCCCAACACCTTATGGCTACACCTTC
CDR3 protein: CASSPTPYGYTF

clone size: -
V gene: TRBV6-5
J gene: TRBJ2-3
D gene: TRBD1
CDR3 DNA: TGTGCCACTGGACAGGTGATGCAGTATTTT
CDR3 protein: CATGQVMQYF

clone size: -
V gene: TRBV20-1
J gene: TRBJ1-3
D gene: -
CDR3 DNA: TGCAGTGCTAGTCGAGGACAATTAGTCTCTGGAAACACCATATATTTT
CDR3 protein: CSASRGQLVSGNTIYF

clone size: -
V gene: TRBV4-2
J gene: TRBJ2-3
D gene: TRBD2
CDR3 DNA: TGTGCCAGCAGCCAAGATTGGGTCGGGAGGGTCACAGATACGCAGTATTTT
CDR3 protein: CASSQDWVGRVTDTQYF

clone size: -
V gene: TRBV21-1
J gene: TRBJ2-1
D gene: -
CDR3 DNA: TGTGCCAGCAGCGAAGGGATCGGGAGGGCCCTCAATGAGCAGTTCTTC
CDR3 protein: CASSEGIGRALNEQFF

clone size: -
V gene: TRBV29-1
J gene: TRBJ2-3
D gene: TRBD2
CDR3 DNA: TGCAGCGTTGAAGGGGGTAGCGGGAGTCAGGCAGATACGCAGTATTTT
CDR3 protein: CSVEGGSGSQADTQYF

clone size: -
V gene: TRBV29-1
J gene: TRBJ2-7
D gene: TRBD2
CDR3 DNA: TGCAGCGTTGTAGGAACTAGCGGTCCCTACGAGCAGTACTTC
CDR3 protein: CSVVGTSGPYEQYF

clone size: -
V gene: TRBV6-5
J gene: TRBJ2-1
D gene: TRBD2
CDR3 DNA: TGTGCCAGCAGTTACCGGACTAGATCCTACAATGAGCAGTTCTTC
CDR3 protein: CASSYRTRSYNEQFF

clone size: -
V gene: TRBV2
J gene: TRBJ1-5
D gene: -
CDR3 DNA: TGTGCCAGCAGTGACGGAGGTTCCGATCAGCCCCAGCATTTT
CDR3 protein: CASSDGGSDQPQHF

clone size: -
V gene: TRBV2
J gene: TRBJ1-6
D gene: TRBD1
CDR3 DNA: TGTGCCAGCAATCCCCCGGGACAGGGGAGTTCACCCCTCCACTTT
CDR3 protein: CASNPPGQGSSPLHF

clone size: many
V gene: TRBV5-1
J gene: TRBJ2-5
D gene: -
CDR3 DNA: TGCGCCAGCAGCTCCGACAGAGAGACCCAGTACTTC
CDR3 protein: CASSSDRETQYF

clone size: -
V gene: TRBV19
J gene: TRBJ1-1
D gene: -
CDR3 DNA: TGTGCCAGTAGTATAGTTGCGGGAACTGAAGCTTTCTTT
CDR3 protein: CASSIVAGTEAFF

clone size: -
V gene: TRBV3-1/TRBV3-2
J gene: TRBJ2-7
D gene: -
CDR3 DNA: TGTGCCAGCAGCCCTCGCAGGGGCATCTACGAGCAGTACTTC
CDR3 protein: CASSPRRGIYEQYF

clone size: -
V gene: TRBV5-8
J gene: TRBJ2-7
D gene: -
CDR3 DNA: TGTGCCAGCAGCTTTCGCTACGAGCAGTACTTC
CDR3 protein: CASSFRYEQYF

clone size: -
V gene: TRBV5-4
J gene: TRBJ1-3
D gene: -
CDR3 DNA: TGTGCCAGCAGCTTGACCAGGGGAAACACCATATATTTT
CDR3 protein: CASSLTRGNTIYF